The 23 T cell receptor beta chains listed next were all sequenced from one sample in a study of blood T cells in healthy people across ages. Then a second PCR, running roughly 6 to 11 cycles, was carried out with a sample-barcoded 5' primer and a J-beta primer mix. MiXCR was run by TCRdb on the 5' RACE reads, yielding one entry per CDR3 protein. The table lists 1.5 million to 1.9 million distinct CDR3 sequences, about 45% of them singletons. Sequencing was performed on blood. Every receptor here comes from a woman between 18 and 30 years old in good health.

This chain joins TRBV4-3 and TRBJ1-5; a possible D gene is TRBD1 (5 bases). The CDR3 contains 13 residues. V lost 8 bases and J 6 bases, leaving 14 bases between the germline ends. Germline V gene sequence: CDR1 LGHNA, CDR2 YSLEER. The CDR3 loop is CASQEQALQPQHF. CDR3 DNA sequence: TGCGCCAGCCAAGAACAGGCGCTTCAGCCCCAGCATTTT.

On this clonotype: A much larger clonotype is one base distant, so this may be a read error. The chain combines TRBV9 with TRBJ2-7; weak D call: TRBD1 (6 bases). Germline CDR1 and CDR2: SGDLS and YYNGEE. This CDR3 spans 16 amino acids. CDR3: CTSSALEDRSYYEQYF. In DNA form, the CDR3 reads TGTACCAGCAGCGCTCTGGAGGACAGATCCTACTACGAGCAGTACTTC.

This clonotype was recorded many times. The chain has TRBV6-6 and TRBJ1-2, with D possibly being TRBD1 (5 bases). CDR3 length: 16 residues. Trimming took off 2 bases at V and 0 bases at J, with 13 bases between the two ends. Germline values: CDR1 MNHNY, CDR2 SVGAGI (reference sequence). The CDR3 DNA sequence: TGTGCCAGCAGTTACCCTCGGCAGGGAGCTAACTATGGCTACACCTTC. Its protein is CASSYPRQGANYGYTF.

This clonotype occurred a few times. This CDR3 is CASSDPGSNNQPQHF. As DNA, the CDR3 is TGTGCCAGCAGTGACCCGGGGTCCAACAATCAGCCCCAGCATTTT. The gene calls are TRBV6-2 or TRBV6-3 and TRBJ1-5; D remains unclear. Germline values: CDR1 MNHEY, CDR2 SVGEGT. The CDR3 consists of 15 residues. The ends were cut back, 5 bases at V and 3 bases at J, with 14 bases in the middle.

This rearrangement joins TRBV11-2 to TRBJ1-1, with D unclear. Trimming removed 8 bases from V and 5 bases from J, with 12 bases in between. Germline V gene sequence: CDR1 SGHAT, CDR2 FQNNGV. CDR3 length: 12 amino acids. The CDR3: CASGSLYTEAFF. The CDR3 coding sequence is TGTGCCAGCGGATCCCTCTATACTGAAGCTTTCTTT.

The chain is built from TRBV4-1 and TRBJ2-1; weak D call: TRBD2 (5 bases). CDR1 and CDR2 (germline): MGHRA, YSYEKL. V was shortened by 3 bases and J by 6 bases, with 18 bases between the two germline ends. The CDR3 spans 16 residues. The DNA of the CDR3 is TGCGCCAGCAGCCAGCCGGGGTTGGTAATTGGCAATGAGCAGTTCTTC. Translation gives CASSQPGLVIGNEQFF.

This CDR3 is CASSYSKAGEQYF. In DNA form, the CDR3 reads TGTGCCAGCAGTTACTCGAAAGCGGGAGAGCAGTACTTC. V and J are TRBV6-2 or TRBV6-3 and TRBJ2-1; 7 nucleotides agree with TRBD2. Judging by the DNA end, TRBJ2-7 fits better; the J call may be wrong. The V gene's germline CDR1 is MNHEY and CDR2 SVGEGT. The length of the CDR3 is 13 residues.

This clonotype was seen a handful of times. This chain uses TRBV6-2 or TRBV6-3 with TRBJ2-3; 7 positions match TRBD2. The CDR3 extends over 17 amino acids. CDR1 and CDR2 (germline): MNHEY, SVGEGT. Trimming took 0 bases from V and 2 from J; bases not matched to a gene: 8. This CDR3 reads CASSYSNYGGTTDTQYF. CDR3 nucleotide sequence: TGTGCCAGCAGTTACTCTAATTACGGGGGGACCACAGATACGCAGTATTTT.

This rearrangement joins TRBV20-1 to TRBJ2-1; the D gene is possibly TRBD1 (6 bases). V lost 2 bases, J lost 3 bases, and 11 bases lay in between. The CDR3 runs 14 residues. Germline V gene data show CDR1 as DFQATT and CDR2 as SNEGSKA (reference sequence). The CDR3: CSARRDTDYNEQFF. CDR3 sequence (DNA): TGCAGTGCTAGAAGGGACACTGACTACAATGAGCAGTTCTTC.

V is TRBV12-5 and J is TRBJ2-1; possible D gene TRBD1, 5 bases. CDR1 LGHNT and CDR2 FRNRAP come from the germline V gene. CDR3 size: 14 residues. V dropped 3 bases and J dropped 5 bases, with 11 bases sitting between them. CDR3 in DNA: TGTGCTAGTGGTTTAGGGGCGCCTAACAATGAGCAGTTCTTC. It is translated as CASGLGAPNNEQFF.

To note about this clonotype: The germline gene is not matched at one end of the junction; a read error may be the cause. The chain combines TRBV4-3 with TRBJ2-3, with D unclear. The CDR3 length is 15 residues. Germline lookup yields CDR1 LGHNA and CDR2 YSLEER. The chain's CDR3 is CACSQDLTRTDTQYF. CDR3 coding DNA: TGCGCCTGCAGCCAAGATCTGACCCGCACAGATACGCAGTATTTT.

The J gene is TRBJ2-1, the V gene TRBV29-1; TRBD1 agrees at 12 bases. Unmatched junction bases numbered 6, after V lost 8 bases and J lost 10 bases. Germline CDR1 and CDR2: SQVTM and ANQGSEA. The length of the CDR3 is 12 residues. The CDR3 nucleotides read TGCAGCTGGGGACAGGGGGCAGGAGAGCAGTTCTTC. The encoded protein is CSWGQGAGEQFF.

The chain uses TRBV21-1 and TRBJ2-7; the DNA was not compared with TRBD1, the D call given in the table. TRBV21-1 is a recognized pseudogene. The CDR3 length is 16 residues. The CDR3 nucleotides are TGTGCCAGCAGCCAATCCTGGGACCAGGCGAACAATGAGCAGTACTTC. This translates into CASSQSWDQANNEQYF.

The chain links TRBV20-1 to TRBJ2-5; unclear D gene. V shed 7 bases and J shed 2 bases, with 8 bases lying between them. Germline loops: CDR1 DFQATT, CDR2 SNEGSKA (reference sequence). CDR3 length: 11 amino acids. The CDR3 is CSGANQETQYF. CDR3 in DNA: TGCAGTGGGGCGAATCAAGAGACCCAGTACTTC.

This clonotype was seen a handful of times. V usage is TRBV7-2 and J usage is TRBJ2-7, with a tentative D call TRBD2 (5 bases). Germline V gene sequence: CDR1 SGHTA, CDR2 FQGNSA. The CDR3 has 17 residues. V dropped 1 base and J dropped 3 bases, with 19 bases sitting between them. The CDR3 region has the DNA TGTGCCAGCAGCTTAGTGAGGGCTAGCTCCGCCTTCTACGAGCAGTACTTC. This translates into CASSLVRASSAFYEQYF.

This sequence joins TRBV5-4 and TRBJ1-2; D gene ambiguous. From germline, CDR1 is SGHNT and CDR2 YYREEE (reference sequence). CDR3 length: 14 amino acids. V was cut by 1 base and J by 6 bases, with 13 bases left in between. The CDR3 region has the DNA TGTGCCAGCAGCTTGCTGGGAGCTTTGAATGGCTACACCTTC. This gives the protein CASSLLGALNGYTF. The full variable domain, with the rest looked up from reference TRBV5-4 and TRBJ1-2, is ETGVTQSPTHLIKTRGQQVTLRCSSQSGHNTVSWYQQALGQGPQFIFQYYREEENGRGNFPPRFSGLQFPNYSSELNVNALELDDSALYLCASSLLGALNGYTFGSGTRLTVV.

This clonotype has a handful of counts. This chain uses TRBV4-3 with TRBJ2-3; D is unresolved. Germline V CDR1 and CDR2: LGHNA, YSLEER. CDR3 length: 14 amino acids. Trimming pared 1 base from V and 6 bases from J, leaving 11 bases between. DNA for the CDR3: TGCGCCAGCAGCCAAGTTCAGGCTAGGGATACGCAGTATTTT. Its translation is CASSQVQARDTQYF.

The chain couples TRBV20-1 to TRBJ2-2; D perhaps matches TRBD2 (5 bases). The germline V and J ends were trimmed by 0 bases and 5 bases, with 13 bases remaining between them. The length of the CDR3 is 15 residues. Germline V CDR1 and CDR2: DFQATT, SNEGSKA (reference sequence). The CDR3, as DNA: TGCAGTGCTAGAGATGGACTTATCCAGACCGGGGAGCTGTTTTTT. Its protein is CSARDGLIQTGELFF.

The genes are TRBV30 and TRBJ1-5; D unresolved. Germline V CDR1 and CDR2: GTSNPN, SVGIG (reference sequence). The CDR3 consists of 13 residues. Trimming stripped 0 bases from V and 0 bases from J, with 3 bases between. The CDR3 protein is CAWSVDSNQPQHF. Written as DNA, the CDR3 is TGTGCCTGGAGTGTGGATAGCAATCAGCCCCAGCATTTT.

Details on this clonotype: A much larger clone lies one base from this, so it may be a read error. The chain recombines TRBV10-3 with TRBJ2-5; 8 nucleotides line up with TRBD1. This CDR3 has 14 amino acids. In germline, CDR1 is ENHRY, CDR2 SYGVKD. The J segment lost 11 bases and the V segment lost 6 bases, leaving 14 bases of the junction unmatched. The CDR3 DNA reads as TGTGCCATCAGGGACAGGGAATTTCCCAATGGGCAGTACTTC. It is translated as CAIRDREFPNGQYF.

The chain combines TRBV20-1 with TRBJ1-1, with unresolved D. V was pared by 1 base and J by 6 bases, with 9 bases between. The CDR3 length is 12 residues. Looked up from germline, CDR1 is DFQATT and CDR2 is SNEGSKA (reference sequence). The CDR3 loop reads CSARGMSPEAFF. Written as DNA, the CDR3 is TGCAGTGCTAGAGGGATGAGCCCTGAAGCTTTCTTT.

The V gene is TRBV12-3 or TRBV12-4, the J gene TRBJ1-3, with D unclear. This CDR3 contains 10 residues. V lost 5 bases and J lost 6, with 2 bases in between. The CDR3 bases are TGTGCCAGCAGTCAAAACACCATATATTTT. Its protein is CASSQNTIYF.

The rearrangement joins TRBV6-6 to TRBJ2-5; D is perhaps TRBD1 or TRBD2 (7 bases each). The assigned J gene may be wrong: the sequence end matches TRBJ2-7 better. The CDR3 totals 16 residues. Looked up from germline, CDR1 is MNHNY and CDR2 is SVGAGI (reference sequence). For the CDR3, the DNA is TGTGCCAGCAGTTACTTCGGCGAGACAGGGAGGGGCGAGCAGTACTTC. As protein: CASSYFGETGRGEQYF.